This TCR beta chain comes out of a study of CD8+ T cells in alopecia areata. The study's findings and limits: Clonality in the scalp and expanded CD8+ clones ranked among the top 100 were significantly decreased by tofacitinib. Lesional scalp, especially alopecia totalis/universalis, showed higher clonality than normal scalp.

Treatment defined: oral pan-JAK inhibitor, 5-10 mg twice daily. Peripheral blood samples and lesional scalp punch biopsies were obtained from alopecia areata patients. T lymphocytes (CD4+ and CD8+) were sorted from PBMCs. The authors extracted RNA and reverse transcribed it into cDNA as the sequencing template. Sequencing used immunoSEQ multiplex PCR; TCRdb keeps in-frame clones, though not all of them. This sample has 150,000 to 200,000 clones, with roughly three fifths found just once. In regard to this clone: Antigen specificity is unknown.

This specimen was CD4+ T cells sorted from blood, taken around week 50, from a patient treated with tofacitinib. The sequence was collected from a human donor with alopecia areata.

CDR3 region: CAWSELTGTNEKLFF. CDR3 in DNA: TGTGCCTGGAGTGAGTTGACAGGGACGAATGAAAAACTGTTTTTT. V gene TRBV30 combines with J gene TRBJ1-4; 7 bases match TRBD1. CDR1 and CDR2 (germline): GTSNPN, SVGIG (reference sequence). There are 15 residues in the CDR3. Trimming cost V 1 base and J 5 bases; bases outside gene matches: 7.